A single sample is the source of the 30 T cell receptor beta chains below, sequenced in a study of cytomegalovirus exposure and HLA in healthy donors. This PCR relied on a set of 60 Vbeta primers and 13 Jbeta primers. Sequencing used immunoSEQ multiplex PCR; TCRdb keeps in-frame clones, though not all of them. The data hold roughly 130,000 clones, with roughly 70% observed a single time. The sequenced material came from PBMCs. Receptors were obtained from a man aged 18 to 29 in good health and CMV-seropositive.

The chain links TRBV5-1 to TRBJ2-7; TRBD2 agrees at 13 bases. The CDR3 totals 15 residues. V dropped 6 bases and J dropped 2; count of bases not matched to a gene: 5. The V gene's germline CDR1 is SGHRS and CDR2 YFSETQ. CDR3 coding DNA: TGCGCCAGCAATTCGGGACTAGCGGGGACCTACGAGCAGTACTTC. This translates into CASNSGLAGTYEQYF.

The chain employs TRBV7-2 and TRBJ1-5; 9 bases align to TRBD1. CDR1 is SGHTA, CDR2 FQGNSA, per germline. The J segment lost 5 bases and the V segment lost 8 bases, leaving 4 bases of the junction unmatched. The CDR3 is made up of 13 amino acids. The CDR3 here is CASCRDRDQPQHF. In DNA form, the CDR3 reads TGTGCCAGCTGTCGGGACAGGGATCAGCCCCAGCATTTT.

The CDR3 region is CSARTGSPLHF. CDR3 nucleotide sequence: TGCAGTGCTCGGACAGGCTCACCCCTCCACTTT. This rearrangement joins TRBV20-1 to TRBJ1-6; TRBD1 matches 7 bases. Per the germline V gene, CDR1 is DFQATT and CDR2 is SNEGSKA (reference sequence). CDR3 length equals 11 residues. The V gene end was trimmed by 5 bases and the J gene end by 10 bases; junction bases not matched to a gene: 2.

In its sample, this clone was seen a few times. V usage is TRBV4-3 and J usage is TRBJ2-4; 12 positions agree with TRBD2. Germline values: CDR1 LGHNA, CDR2 YSLEER. The CDR3 is made up of 16 amino acids. V was clipped by 2 bases and J by 1 base; unmatched bases: 0. In nucleotides, the CDR3 is TGCGCCAGCAGCCAAACTAGCGGGAGGGCCAAAAACATTCAGTACTTC. Residues: CASSQTSGRAKNIQYF.

This clone was counted only a few times. V gene TRBV7-8 combines with J gene TRBJ1-2, with 9 bases matching TRBD1. Germline trimming cut 5 bases from V and 5 bases from J; bases unmatched to any gene: 12. Germline CDR1 and CDR2: SGHVS and FQNEAQ. The CDR3 runs to 16 residues. The CDR3 region has the DNA TGTGCCAGCAGCGAAACCGGGACAGGGCGTTTGTATGGCTACACCTTC. Translation gives CASSETGTGRLYGYTF. Variable domain in full (rest from reference TRBV7-8 and TRBJ1-2): GAGVSQSPRYKVAKRGQDVALRCDPISGHVSLFWYQQALGQGPEFLTYFQNEAQLDKSGLPSDRFFAERPEGSVSTLKIQRTQQEDSAVYLCASSETGTGRLYGYTFGSGTRLTVV.

This clone was detected only once. The CDR3 region is CASRTGLAPQETQYF. CDR3 coding DNA: TGTGCCAGCAGAACCGGACTAGCACCTCAAGAGACCCAGTACTTC. The chain is built from TRBV7-2 and TRBJ2-5; the match to TRBD2 covers 8 bases. Germline V gene lookup returns CDR1 SGHTA and CDR2 FQGNSA. The CDR3 contains 15 residues. J was trimmed by 2 bases and V by 6 bases; bases with no gene match: 8.

The chain joins TRBV18 to TRBJ1-1; no firm D call. The germline V and J ends were trimmed by 0 bases and 4 bases, with 12 bases remaining between them. CDR3 length: 15 residues. Germline assignment: CDR1 KGHSH and CDR2 LQKENI. CDR3 loop: CASSPPLRSRTEAFF. The CDR3 bases are TGTGCCAGCTCACCACCGTTACGGAGCCGCACTGAAGCTTTCTTT.

V is TRBV4-1 and J is TRBJ2-7, with 9 positions matching TRBD2. Germline V gives CDR1 MGHRA, CDR2 YSYEKL. The V and J ends lost 4 bases and 3 bases, in that order; junction bases with no gene match: 7. The CDR3 is 15 residues long. The CDR3 loop reads CASSRVSGSGYEQYF. CDR3 nucleotide sequence: TGCGCCAGCAGCCGTGTTAGCGGGAGCGGCTACGAGCAGTACTTC.

The gene calls are TRBV7-2 and TRBJ1-3, with D possibly TRBD1 on 6 matching bases. V lost 5 bases and J lost 10, with 21 bases in between. Germline V gene sequence: CDR1 SGHTA, CDR2 FQGNSA. The CDR3 totals 15 residues. This CDR3 is CASSQGDTRPGTIYF. The CDR3 DNA reads TGTGCCAGCAGCCAAGGGGACACACGTCCTGGGACCATATATTTT. Filled out from reference TRBV7-2 and TRBJ1-3, the complete variable domain reads GAGVSQSPSNKVTEKGKDVELRCDPISGHTALYWYRQSLGQGLEFLIYFQGNSAPDKSGLPSDRFSAERTGGSVSTLTIQRTQQEDSAVYLCASSQGDTRPGTIYFGEGSWLTVV.

V is TRBV5-6 and J is TRBJ1-1; 8 nucleotides align to TRBD1. The CDR3 runs to 16 residues. J lost 3 bases, V lost 7 bases, and 14 bases had no gene match. Germline CDR1 and CDR2: SGHDT and YYEEEE. The CDR3 bases are TGTGCCAGCGGAGACTACAGGGGGTGGGGAGACACTGAAGCTTTCTTT. This encodes CASGDYRGWGDTEAFF.

The chain is built from TRBV7-2 and TRBJ1-6; tentatively, D is TRBD1 (6 bases). Germline-derived CDR1 and CDR2 are SGHTA and FQGNSA. Trimming shortened V by 7 bases and J by 10 bases, and 26 bases separated the two germline ends. The CDR3 contains 17 residues. CDR3 DNA: TGTGCCAGCACCCAGGAGGGAGAGGGAGGGGGTAGCTCACCCCTCCACTTT. This gives the protein CASTQEGEGGGSSPLHF.

The chain recombines TRBV6-1 with TRBJ2-3, with a tentative D call TRBD1 (6 bases). Trimming left V 5 bases short and J 2 bases short, with 14 bases between. The CDR3 loop spans 15 amino acids. Germline V CDR1 and CDR2: MNHNS, SASEGT. The CDR3 loop reads CASSLDRSYTDTQYF. In DNA form, the CDR3 reads TGTGCCAGCAGTCTTGACAGGAGTTACACAGATACGCAGTATTTT.

On this clone: At one of its ends the junction is not consistent with the germline gene, which may arise from a read error. The chain carries TRBV7-9 and TRBJ1-5; maybe TRBD1 (6 bases). The CDR3 has 12 residues. Germline CDR1 reads SEHNR; CDR2 reads FQNEAQ (reference sequence). The CDR3 DNA reads TGTTCCAGCAGCTTAAACCGGGGGGCGATACATTTT. Its protein is CSSSLNRGAIHF. The full variable domain, with the rest looked up from reference TRBV7-9 and TRBJ1-5, is DTGVSQNPRHKITKRGQNVTFRCDPISEHNRLYWYRQTLGQGPEFLTYFQNEAQLEKSRLLSDRFSAERPKGSFSTLEIQRTEQGDSAMYLCSSSLNRGAIHFGDGTRLSIL.

This sequence joins TRBV18 and TRBJ2-2; D perhaps matches TRBD2 (6 bases). The CDR3 runs 17 residues. CDR1 and CDR2 (germline): KGHSH, LQKENI. V lost 4 bases and J 1 base, leaving 16 bases between the germline ends. CDR3 residues: CASSLSPGLMNTGELFF. Here the CDR3 DNA reads TGTGCCAGCTCACTGTCACCGGGACTCATGAACACCGGGGAGCTGTTTTTT.

This clone has only one observation. This rearrangement joins TRBV28 to TRBJ2-5; 12 positions agree with TRBD2. The CDR3 covers 15 residues. V trimming: 6 bases; J trimming: 4 bases; junction bases outside the gene matches: 6. CDR1 is MDHEN and CDR2 is SYDVKM in the germline V gene. This CDR3 reads CASSPSGRAGETQYF. In DNA, the CDR3 is TGTGCCAGCAGCCCTAGCGGGAGGGCCGGAGAGACCCAGTACTTC.

V gene TRBV7-8 combines with J gene TRBJ1-2, with D possibly TRBD1 on 6 matching bases. The CDR3 is 15 residues long. Germline V gives CDR1 SGHVS, CDR2 FQNEAQ. V was trimmed by 2 bases and J by 2 bases, leaving 12 bases between them. As DNA, the CDR3 is TGTGCCAGCAGCTTAACCCCCGGACAGAACTATGGCTACACCTTC. Its protein is CASSLTPGQNYGYTF.

The chain carries TRBV18 and TRBJ2-5, with D possibly being TRBD1 (6 bases). Germline CDR1 reads KGHSH; CDR2 reads LQKENI. The CDR3 has 13 amino acids. The germline V and J ends were trimmed by 5 bases and 1 base, with 8 bases remaining between them. The CDR3, as DNA: TGTGCCAGCTCATCGGACAGCCAAGAGACCCAGTACTTC. It translates to CASSSDSQETQYF.

The chain is built from TRBV10-3 and TRBJ2-7; weak D call: TRBD2 (5 bases). The V end was cut by 10 bases, the J end by 4 bases, with 20 bases between. The CDR3 is made up of 14 amino acids. In germline, CDR1 is ENHRY, CDR2 SYGVKD. CDR3 DNA: TGTGCCACCGGACCCGGGCGTGAGGGATACGAGCAGTACTTC. Its translation: CATGPGREGYEQYF.

This chain uses TRBV18 with TRBJ2-7; 7 bases are shared with TRBD1. The J segment lost 0 bases and the V segment lost 6 bases, leaving 8 bases of the junction unmatched. The CDR3 runs 15 residues. CDR1 is KGHSH, CDR2 LQKENI, per germline. In nucleotides, the CDR3 is TGTGCCAGCTCGTCGACAGGGCCTAGCTCCTACGAGCAGTACTTC. Protein sequence: CASSSTGPSSYEQYF.

The chain employs TRBV27 and TRBJ2-4, with a possible D match to TRBD1 (5 bases). The V gene lost 3 bases and the J gene lost 2 bases, with 14 bases spanning the gap. CDR3 size: 16 residues. Germline CDR1 and CDR2: MNHEY and SMNVEV (reference sequence). The DNA of the CDR3 is TGTGCCAGCAGTTTGACCAAAACAGGACCCAAAAACATTCAGTACTTC. It is translated as CASSLTKTGPKNIQYF.

The chain joins TRBV7-2 to TRBJ1-1; TRBD1 might be the D (6 bases). V was clipped by 5 bases and J by 5 bases, with 12 bases between them. Germline loops: CDR1 SGHTA, CDR2 FQGNSA. CDR3 length equals 13 residues. CDR3 amino acids: CASSLQGWTEAFF. The CDR3 DNA follows: TGTGCCAGCAGCCTACAGGGATGGACTGAAGCTTTCTTT.

The J gene is TRBJ1-3, the V gene TRBV6-6; 9 bases map to TRBD1. This CDR3 contains 16 residues. Trimming took 5 bases from V and 1 from J; bases not matched to a gene: 6. Germline V gene sequence: CDR1 MNHNY, CDR2 SVGAGI (reference sequence). The CDR3 coding sequence is TGTGCCAGCAGTCCTGGGACAGGGTGGTCTGGAAACACCATATATTTT. Translated, it gives CASSPGTGWSGNTIYF.

The chain joins TRBV6-4 to TRBJ2-3, with 8 nucleotides matching TRBD1. Germline V gene data show CDR1 as MRHNA and CDR2 as SNTAGT. The V gene end was trimmed by 0 bases and the J gene end by 5 bases; junction bases not matched to a gene: 4. The CDR3 is 15 amino acids. CDR3 sequence: CASSDSTGAVDTQYF. The CDR3 nucleotides read TGTGCCAGCAGTGACTCGACAGGGGCGGTAGATACGCAGTATTTT.

CDR3 DNA: TGTGCCAGCAGCTCCGGGACTAGCGCAAAGTACTACGAGCAGTACTTC. Its translation: CASSSGTSAKYYEQYF. This chain joins TRBV11-2 and TRBJ2-7, with 10 bases fitting TRBD2. Germline V gene lookup returns CDR1 SGHAT and CDR2 FQNNGV. The CDR3 has 16 residues. Trimming took 4 bases from V and 3 from J; bases not matched to a gene: 9.

The V gene is TRBV19, the J gene TRBJ2-4; 7 bases are a match to TRBD1. V shed 11 bases and J 0 bases; nucleotides not matched to a gene: 7. Germline V lookup: CDR1 LNHDA, CDR2 SQIVND (reference sequence). The CDR3 extends over 14 amino acids. As DNA, the CDR3 is TGTGCCTGCCGGGACAGCCGAGCCAAAAACATTCAGTACTTC. It specifies CACRDSRAKNIQYF.

The gene calls are TRBV7-9 and TRBJ2-1; 11 bases fit TRBD1. After removal of 3 bases from V and 8 bases from J, the junction contained 3 bases not matched to a gene. This CDR3 region has 14 residues. Germline CDR1 reads SEHNR; CDR2 reads FQNEAQ (reference sequence). In DNA form, the CDR3 reads TGTGCCAGCAGCTTGGGACAGGGGGTCGATGAGCAGTTCTTC. Translated, it gives CASSLGQGVDEQFF.

The chain employs TRBV5-4 and TRBJ2-7, with TRBD2 as a possible D gene (6 bases). Germline values: CDR1 SGHNT, CDR2 YYREEE (reference sequence). V lost 3 bases to trimming and J lost 3 bases, with 13 bases between them. The CDR3 totals 14 residues. CDR3 sequence reads: CASSSGLDFYEQYF. In nucleotides, the CDR3 is TGTGCCAGCAGCTCGGGACTGGATTTCTACGAGCAGTACTTC.

This sequence joins TRBV29-1 and TRBJ2-7, with 9 bases identical to TRBD1. Germline trimming cut 1 base from V and 3 bases from J; bases unmatched to any gene: 1. The CDR3 spans 13 residues. Germline assignment: CDR1 SQVTM and CDR2 ANQGSEA. Here the CDR3 reads CSVEVGQGYEQYF. As DNA, the CDR3 is TGCAGCGTTGAAGTGGGACAGGGCTACGAGCAGTACTTC.

This chain uses TRBV28 with TRBJ2-1; 13 nucleotides line up with TRBD2. Germline V gene data show CDR1 as MDHEN and CDR2 as SYDVKM. This CDR3 is 19 amino acids long. The junction had 16 bases not matched to a gene; V was cut back by 5 bases and J by 6 bases. CDR3 in DNA: TGTGCCAGCAGTCAGGGGACTAGCGGGGACCCCACCCCCCTCAATGAGCAGTTCTTC. This encodes CASSQGTSGDPTPLNEQFF.

The V gene is TRBV19, the J gene TRBJ1-5; D is perhaps TRBD1 (6 bases). Germline CDR1 and CDR2: LNHDA and SQIVND (reference sequence). This CDR3 has 16 residues. With 6 bases removed from V and 2 bases from J, the gap between germline ends came to 17 bases. The CDR3 DNA sequence: TGTGCCAGTAGCGGGGGAGGGGGGCTCGGCAATCAGCCCCAGCATTTT. This codes for CASSGGGGLGNQPQHF. The full variable domain, in which reference TRBV19 and TRBJ1-5 provide the parts outside the CDR3, is DGGITQSPKYLFRKEGQNVTLSCEQNLNHDAMYWYRQDPGQGLRLIYYSQIVNDFQKGDIAEGYSVSREKKESFPLTVTSAQKNPTAFYLCASSGGGGLGNQPQHFGDGTRLSIL.